This record covers a single T cell receptor beta chain. The antigen remains unidentified. The assay was immunoSEQ multiplex PCR, and TCRdb's table has in-frame clones only and misses some. The sample carries about 160,000 clones, 86% recorded once. This sample was taken from a study of cytomegalovirus exposure and HLA in healthy donors. General study points: Usually a TCR sequence was rare, but some public TCRs were found in many donors. The study recorded 164 TCR beta chains that were cytomegalovirus-associated.

Separate from the approximately 670-subject first cohort was the roughly 130-subject validation cohort, to which the donors belonged. The CDR3 runs to 16 residues. Losses at the gene ends were 5 bases for V and 4 bases for J; bases not matched to a gene: 14. CDR1 and CDR2 (germline): MNHEY, SMNVEV (reference sequence). This receptor was identified in a woman aged 30 to 39 in good health and CMV-seronegative. The chain combines TRBV27 with TRBJ2-7, with TRBD1 matching 7 bases. Sequenced sample: PBMCs. The CDR3 sequence: CASSSPRGQRGYEQYF. The CDR3 DNA is TGTGCCAGCAGTAGTCCTAGGGGGCAAAGGGGTTACGAGCAGTACTTC.